This is a list of T cell receptor beta chains from one sample in a study of blood T cell repertoires in COVID-19. Measured with immunoSEQ multiplex PCR; TCRdb has only the in-frame clones, and not every one. This sample yields 400,000 to 550,000 clones, of which around 88% are seen a single time; 4% to 5.5% belongs to the top ten. Sequenced: peripheral blood. These receptors all come from a woman under 40 with acute or convalescent COVID-19. CDR3s include the opening cysteine and the closing phenylalanine or tryptophan. D genes are given only for firm matches. Expanded clones are given a class, and other clones once, few, many or no size at all.

J	D	V	size	CDR3	DNA
TRBJ1-1	NA	TRBV7-3	NA	CASSSDTSNTEAFF	TGTGCCAGCAGCTCCGACACATCGAACACTGAAGCTTTCTTT
TRBJ2-2	NA	TRBV4-1	NA	CASSHYNTGELFF	TGCGCCAGCAGCCATTATAACACCGGGGAGCTGTTTTTT
TRBJ2-5	NA	TRBV20-1	NA	CSAGRQETQYF	TGCAGTGCTGGGCGACAAGAGACCCAGTACTTC
TRBJ1-5	TRBD1	TRBV28	NA	CATEDRVEGNQPQHF	TGTGCCACCGAGGACAGGGTAGAAGGCAATCAGCCCCAGCATTTT
TRBJ2-7	NA	TRBV6-6	NA	CASRRNRDTNSYEQYF	TGTGCCAGCAGAAGGAACCGGGACACCAACTCCTACGAGCAGTACTTC
TRBJ2-3	NA	TRBV5-6	NA	CASSRVSTDTQYF	TGTGCCAGCAGCCGGGTAAGCACAGATACGCAGTATTTT
TRBJ2-3	TRBD2	TRBV12-3/TRBV12-4	NA	CASRDYSTDTQYF	TGTGCCAGCCGGGACTATAGCACAGATACGCAGTATTTT
TRBJ2-1	NA	TRBV7-2	NA	CASSTLQGGEQFF	TGTGCCAGCAGCACCCTCCAGGGTGGTGAGCAGTTCTTC
TRBJ1-2	TRBD1	TRBV7-3	few	CASSSQTGQGVYGYTF	TGTGCCAGCAGCTCACAGACCGGACAGGGGGTATATGGCTACACCTTC
TRBJ1-1	NA	TRBV30	few	CAGQINTEAFF	TGTGCCGGACAAATTAACACTGAAGCTTTCTTT
TRBJ1-4	NA	TRBV5-3	NA	CARSSVAGPYGEKLFF	TGTGCCAGAAGCTCGGTGGCGGGGCCCTATGGTGAAAAACTGTTTTTT
TRBJ1-5	NA	TRBV5-4	NA	CASSSGGPQHF	TGTGCCAGCAGCTCCGGGGGGCCCCAGCATTTT
TRBJ2-3	TRBD2	TRBV9	NA	CASSVGSGGPRTDTQYF	TGTGCCAGCAGCGTAGGAAGCGGGGGGCCTCGCACAGATACGCAGTATTTT
TRBJ2-7	NA	TRBV5-4	NA	CASSLGSSYEQYF	TGTGCCAGCAGCTTGGGGTCTAGCTACGAGCAGTACTTC
TRBJ1-4	TRBD1	TRBV2	NA	CASSEVQGARKLFF	TGTGCCAGCAGTGAAGTTCAGGGGGCGCGAAAACTGTTTTTT
TRBJ2-7	TRBD1	TRBV5-6	NA	CASSQGGGQGREQYF	TGTGCCAGCAGCCAAGGCGGGGGACAGGGGCGGGAGCAGTACTTC
TRBJ2-5	NA	TRBV28	NA	CASSLADYNQETQYF	TGTGCCAGCAGTTTGGCCGACTATAACCAAGAGACCCAGTACTTC
TRBJ2-3	NA	TRBV14	once	CASSQGVWQTDTQYF	TGTGCCAGCAGCCAAGGTGTATGGCAAACAGATACGCAGTATTTT
TRBJ2-5	NA	TRBV21-1	once	CASSKLPGWRETQYF	TGTGCCAGCAGCAAATTACCAGGGTGGAGAGAGACCCAGTACTTC
TRBJ2-1	NA	TRBV28	NA	CASSGRGSYNEQFF	TGTGCCAGCAGCGGCAGGGGCTCCTACAATGAGCAGTTCTTC
TRBJ2-1	TRBD2	TRBV2	few	CASSDILLAGYNEQFF	TGTGCCAGCAGCGACATCCTCCTAGCGGGGTACAATGAGCAGTTCTTC
TRBJ2-1	NA	TRBV4-1	NA	CASSRTDSPYEQFF	TGCGCCAGCAGCCGGACAGATTCTCCGTATGAGCAGTTCTTC
TRBJ1-6	TRBD1	TRBV5-1	NA	CASSLGDSSYNSPLHF	TGCGCCAGCAGCTTGGGGGACAGCTCCTATAATTCACCCCTCCACTTT
TRBJ1-2	TRBD1	TRBV4-1	once	CASSQEPITSGQVGTF	TGCGCCAGCAGCCAAGAGCCCATAACCTCAGGACAGGTCGGTACCTTC
TRBJ2-1	TRBD2	TRBV10-3	NA	CASRSGGSSYTGEQFF	TGTGCCAGCCGTAGCGGGGGGTCCTCATATACAGGAGAGCAGTTCTTC
TRBJ1-2	TRBD1	TRBV6-1	once	CASSEARKTHRDRTGYTF	TGTGCCAGCAGTGAAGCCCGCAAGACGCACCGGGACAGGACCGGCTACACCTTC
TRBJ1-2	NA	TRBV4-1	NA	CASSQAGSNYGYTF	TGCGCCAGCAGCCAAGCAGGGTCTAACTATGGCTACACCTTC
TRBJ2-1	NA	TRBV13	NA	CASSSTSVLRNEQFF	TGTGCCAGCAGCTCAACAAGCGTTTTGCGCAATGAGCAGTTCTTC
TRBJ1-2	NA	TRBV12-3/TRBV12-4	NA	CASSLQGSSGYTF	TGTGCCAGCAGTTTACAGGGATCTAGTGGCTACACCTTC
TRBJ1-3	TRBD1	TRBV5-1	NA	CASSWTGAGNTIYF	TGCGCCAGCAGCTGGACAGGGGCTGGAAACACCATATATTTT